Listed below are T cell receptor beta chains from one sample, sequenced in a study of T cells in Graves' hyperthyroidism and ophthalmopathy. From the multiplex PCR reads, TCRdb called clonotypes with MiXCR, one entry per CDR3 protein. The data contain about 720,000 distinct CDR3 sequences, approximately 16% of them singletons. Sequenced input: blood. All receptors derive from a man younger than 35 with Graves' hyperthyroidism. Each CDR3 is given with its conserved first and last residue. Fields, in order: V gene, CDR3 length, D gene, clone size, J gene, CDR3 DNA, CDR3 protein. The D gene is left open where the match is weak. Part of the rows lack a size; the others show once, few, many or a class for expanded clones.

>TRBV4-1|15|NA|NA|TRBJ1-2
TGCGCCAGCAGCCAAGATAAAGGCCAGAGCTATGGCTACACCTTC
CASSQDKGQSYGYTF
>TRBV12-3/TRBV12-4|12|NA|many|TRBJ1-1
TGTGCCAGCAGCAGGGGAGGAACTGAAGCTTTCTTT
CASSRGGTEAFF
>TRBV3-1|16|NA|many|TRBJ2-3
TGTGCCAGCAGCGAACCCGGGACAACCAGCACAGATACGCAGTATTTT
CASSEPGTTSTDTQYF
>TRBV29-1|11|NA|few|TRBJ1-2
TGCAGCGGGCAGGGGAACTATGGCTACACCTTC
CSGQGNYGYTF
>TRBV4-2|17|TRBD2|once|TRBJ2-2
TGTGCCAGCAGCCAACCTCGGGGGACTAGGGGGGTCGGGGAGCTGTTTTTT
CASSQPRGTRGVGELFF
>TRBV5-8|14|NA|NA|TRBJ2-1
TGTGCCAGCGGCTTGGTGGGAGTCATGGGGGAGCAGTTCTTC
CASGLVGVMGEQFF
>TRBV2|11|NA|NA|TRBJ2-7
TGTGCGAGTCGGGGCTACGAGGAGCAGTACTTC
CASRGYEEQYF
>TRBV3-1|14|NA|NA|TRBJ1-6
TGTGCCAGCAGCCAAGTTCCCGACGGGTCACCCCTCCACTTT
CASSQVPDGSPLHF
>TRBV28|16|TRBD1|many|TRBJ1-4
TGTGCCAGCAGTTCCTCACCCGGGACAGGGGCCGAAAAACTGTTTTTT
CASSSSPGTGAEKLFF
>TRBV11-2|14|NA|many|TRBJ1-4
TGTGCCAGCAGCTTAGTCGGGATGAATGAAAAACTGTTTTTT
CASSLVGMNEKLFF